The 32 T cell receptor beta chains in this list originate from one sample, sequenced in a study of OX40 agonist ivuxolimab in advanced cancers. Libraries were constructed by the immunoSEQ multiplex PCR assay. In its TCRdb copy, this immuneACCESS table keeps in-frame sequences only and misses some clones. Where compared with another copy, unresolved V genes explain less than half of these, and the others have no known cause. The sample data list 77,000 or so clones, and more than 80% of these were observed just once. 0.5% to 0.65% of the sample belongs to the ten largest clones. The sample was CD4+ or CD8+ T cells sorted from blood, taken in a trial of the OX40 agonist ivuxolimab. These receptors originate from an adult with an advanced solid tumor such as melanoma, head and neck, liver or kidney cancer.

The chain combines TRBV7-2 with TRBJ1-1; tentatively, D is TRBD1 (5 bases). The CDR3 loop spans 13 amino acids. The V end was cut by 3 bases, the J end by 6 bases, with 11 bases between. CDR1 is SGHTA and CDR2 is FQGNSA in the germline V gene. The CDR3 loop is CASSFGQGSEAFF. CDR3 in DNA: TGTGCCAGCAGCTTCGGGCAGGGTTCTGAAGCTTTCTTT.

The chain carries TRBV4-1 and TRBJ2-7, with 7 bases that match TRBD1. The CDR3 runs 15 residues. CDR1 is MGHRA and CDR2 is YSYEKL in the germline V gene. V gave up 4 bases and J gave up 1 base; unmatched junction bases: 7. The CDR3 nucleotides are TGCGCCAGCAGCCCAAGGGGGCACGGGTCCTACGAGCAGTACTTC. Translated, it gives CASSPRGHGSYEQYF.

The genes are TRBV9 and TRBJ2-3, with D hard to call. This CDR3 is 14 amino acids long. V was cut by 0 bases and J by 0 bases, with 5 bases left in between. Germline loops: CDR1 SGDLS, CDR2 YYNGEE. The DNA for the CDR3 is TGTGCCAGCAGCGTAGTACATAGCACAGATACGCAGTATTTT. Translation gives CASSVVHSTDTQYF.

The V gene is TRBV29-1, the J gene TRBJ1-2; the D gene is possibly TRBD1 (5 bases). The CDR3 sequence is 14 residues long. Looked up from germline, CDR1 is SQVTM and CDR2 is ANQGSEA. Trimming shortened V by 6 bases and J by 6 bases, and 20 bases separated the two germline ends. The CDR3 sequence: CSVSGTSQWNGYTF. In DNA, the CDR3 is TGCAGCGTCTCCGGGACCTCCCAGTGGAATGGCTACACCTTC.

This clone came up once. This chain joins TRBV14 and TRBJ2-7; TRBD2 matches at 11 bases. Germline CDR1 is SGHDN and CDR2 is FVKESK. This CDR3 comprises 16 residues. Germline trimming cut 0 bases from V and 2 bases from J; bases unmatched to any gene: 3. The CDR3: CASSQETSGVPYEQYF. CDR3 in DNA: TGTGCCAGCAGCCAAGAGACTAGCGGGGTACCCTACGAGCAGTACTTC.

CDR3 nucleotides: TGTGCCAGCACCGACAGGATCTATGGCTACACCTTC. As protein: CASTDRIYGYTF. This chain uses TRBV5-6 with TRBJ1-2; weak D call: TRBD1 (6 bases). Germline V gene lookup returns CDR1 SGHDT and CDR2 YYEEEE. The V and J ends lost 6 bases and 4 bases respectively, with 10 bases between them. The CDR3 length is 12 residues.

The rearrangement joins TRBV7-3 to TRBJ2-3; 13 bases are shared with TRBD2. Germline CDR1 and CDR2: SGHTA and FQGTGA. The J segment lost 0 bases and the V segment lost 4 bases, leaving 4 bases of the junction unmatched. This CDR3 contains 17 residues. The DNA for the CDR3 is TGTGCCAGCAGCTGGGGACTAGCGGGGCTTAGCACAGATACGCAGTATTTT. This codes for CASSWGLAGLSTDTQYF.

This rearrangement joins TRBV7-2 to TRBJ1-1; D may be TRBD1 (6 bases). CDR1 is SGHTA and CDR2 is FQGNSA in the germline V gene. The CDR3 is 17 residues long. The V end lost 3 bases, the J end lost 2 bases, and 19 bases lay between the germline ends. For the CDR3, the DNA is TGTGCCAGCAGCTTTGGCAAACAGGGATCCCTTAACACTGAAGCTTTCTTT. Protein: CASSFGKQGSLNTEAFF. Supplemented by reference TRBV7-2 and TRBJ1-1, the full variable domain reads GAGVSQSPSNKVTEKGKDVELRCDPISGHTALYWYRQSLGQGLEFLIYFQGNSAPDKSGLPSDRFSAERTGGSVSTLTIQRTQQEDSAVYLCASSFGKQGSLNTEAFFGQGTRLTVV.

The CDR3 DNA is TGTGCCAGCAACCTTGGGACAGGGGGTGTTCAGCCCCAGCATTTT. This encodes CASNLGTGGVQPQHF. The gene calls are TRBV2 and TRBJ1-5, with TRBD1 matching over 11 bases. Germline CDR1 SNHLY, CDR2 FYNNEI. Germline trimming cut 7 bases from V and 6 bases from J; bases unmatched to any gene: 8. The CDR3 is made up of 15 amino acids.

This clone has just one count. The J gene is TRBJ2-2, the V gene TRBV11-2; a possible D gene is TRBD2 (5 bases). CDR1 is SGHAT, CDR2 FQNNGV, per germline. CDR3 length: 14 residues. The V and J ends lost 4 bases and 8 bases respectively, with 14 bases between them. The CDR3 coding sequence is TGTGCCAGCAGCTCCGTGAGGGTAGGGGGGGAGCTGTTTTTT. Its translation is CASSSVRVGGELFF.

The CDR3 DNA reads TGCGCCAGCAGCCAAGATAAGGATCTACCCCTCCACTTT. This codes for CASSQDKDLPLHF. The rearrangement uses TRBV4-3 and TRBJ1-6, with D unresolved. The CDR3 has 13 amino acids. Germline V lookup: CDR1 LGHNA, CDR2 YSLEER. Trimming removed 0 bases at V and 12 bases at J, with 9 bases between.

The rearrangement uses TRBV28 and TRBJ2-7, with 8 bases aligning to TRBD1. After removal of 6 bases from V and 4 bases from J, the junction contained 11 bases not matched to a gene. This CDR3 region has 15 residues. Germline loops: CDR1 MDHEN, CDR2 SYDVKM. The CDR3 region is CASRGSLTGGYEQYF. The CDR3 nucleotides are TGTGCCAGCAGGGGTTCATTAACAGGGGGATACGAGCAGTACTTC.

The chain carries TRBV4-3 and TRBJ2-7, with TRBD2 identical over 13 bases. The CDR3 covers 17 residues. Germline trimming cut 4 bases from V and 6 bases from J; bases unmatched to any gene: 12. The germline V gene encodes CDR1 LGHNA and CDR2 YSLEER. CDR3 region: CASSPIITSGGAGEQYF. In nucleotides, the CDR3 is TGCGCCAGCAGCCCAATAATTACTAGCGGGGGGGCCGGCGAGCAGTACTTC.

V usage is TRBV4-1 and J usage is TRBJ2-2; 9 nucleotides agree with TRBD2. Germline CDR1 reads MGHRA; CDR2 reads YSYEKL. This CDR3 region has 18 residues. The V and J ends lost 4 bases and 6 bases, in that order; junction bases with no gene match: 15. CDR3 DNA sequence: TGCGCCAGCAGCCGTCTAGCGGGGCAGAGGGGGCCGTCCGGGGAGCTGTTTTTT. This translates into CASSRLAGQRGPSGELFF.

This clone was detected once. CDR3 residues: CASSPEGVLRGQYF. The DNA of the CDR3 is TGCGCCAGCAGCCCGGAGGGGGTTCTACGAGGGCAGTACTTC. The genes are TRBV5-1 and TRBJ2-7; D is perhaps TRBD1 or TRBD2 (6 bases each). V dropped 4 bases and J dropped 9 bases, with 20 bases sitting between them. Germline loops: CDR1 SGHRS, CDR2 YFSETQ. The CDR3 is 14 residues long. The full variable domain, completed using reference TRBV5-1 and TRBJ2-7, is KAGVTQTPRYLIKTRGQQVTLSCSPISGHRSVSWYQQTPGQGLQFLFEYFSETQRNKGNFPGRFSGRQFSNSRSEMNVSTLELGDSALYLCASSPEGVLRGQYFGPGTRLTVT.

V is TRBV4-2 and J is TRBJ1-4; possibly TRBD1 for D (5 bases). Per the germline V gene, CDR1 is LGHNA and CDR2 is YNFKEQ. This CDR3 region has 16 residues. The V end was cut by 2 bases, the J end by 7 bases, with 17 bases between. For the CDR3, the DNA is TGTGCCAGCAGCCAAACCTGGGGGGGATTTGGTGAAAAACTGTTTTTT. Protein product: CASSQTWGGFGEKLFF.

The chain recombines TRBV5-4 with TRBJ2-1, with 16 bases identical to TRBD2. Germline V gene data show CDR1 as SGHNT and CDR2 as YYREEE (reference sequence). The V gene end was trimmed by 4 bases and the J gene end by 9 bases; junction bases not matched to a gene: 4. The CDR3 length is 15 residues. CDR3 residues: CASSTGLAGGSEQFF. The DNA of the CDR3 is TGTGCCAGCAGCACGGGACTAGCGGGAGGGAGTGAGCAGTTCTTC.

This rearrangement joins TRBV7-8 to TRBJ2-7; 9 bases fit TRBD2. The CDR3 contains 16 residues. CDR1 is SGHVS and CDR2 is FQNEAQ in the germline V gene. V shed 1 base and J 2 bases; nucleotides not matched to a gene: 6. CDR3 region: CASSLGAGGQTYEQYF. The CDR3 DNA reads TGTGCCAGCAGCTTAGGTGCGGGAGGGCAAACCTACGAGCAGTACTTC.

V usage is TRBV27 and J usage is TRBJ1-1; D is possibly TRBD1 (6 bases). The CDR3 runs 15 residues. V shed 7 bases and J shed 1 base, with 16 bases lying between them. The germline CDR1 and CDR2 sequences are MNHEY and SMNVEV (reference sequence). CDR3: CASKPWGARNTEAFF. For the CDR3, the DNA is TGTGCCAGCAAACCCTGGGGGGCGCGGAACACTGAAGCTTTCTTT.

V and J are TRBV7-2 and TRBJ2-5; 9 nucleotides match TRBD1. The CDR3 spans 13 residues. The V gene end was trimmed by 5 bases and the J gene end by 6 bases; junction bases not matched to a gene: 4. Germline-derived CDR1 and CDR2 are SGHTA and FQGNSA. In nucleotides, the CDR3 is TGTGCCAGCAGCCCGTACAGGGGGCAGACCCAGTACTTC. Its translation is CASSPYRGQTQYF.

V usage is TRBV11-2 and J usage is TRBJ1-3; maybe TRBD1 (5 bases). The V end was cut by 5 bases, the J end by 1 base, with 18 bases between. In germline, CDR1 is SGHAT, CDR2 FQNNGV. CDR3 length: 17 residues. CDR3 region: CASSLHLAGGSGNTIYF. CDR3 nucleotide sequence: TGTGCCAGCAGCCTCCACCTCGCGGGGGGATCTGGAAACACCATATATTTT. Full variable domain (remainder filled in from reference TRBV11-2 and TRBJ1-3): EAGVAQSPRYKIIEKRQSVAFWCNPISGHATLYWYQQILGQGPKLLIQFQNNGVVDDSQLPKDRFSAERLKGVDSTLKIQPAKLEDSAVYLCASSLHLAGGSGNTIYFGEGSWLTVV.

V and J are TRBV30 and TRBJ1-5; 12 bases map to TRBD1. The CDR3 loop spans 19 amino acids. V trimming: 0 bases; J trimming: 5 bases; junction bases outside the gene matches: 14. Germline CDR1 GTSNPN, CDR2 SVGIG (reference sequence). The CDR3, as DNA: TGTGCCTGGAGTGTACAAAGGGGCCGGGGGACAGGGGGCGATCAGCCCCAGCATTTT. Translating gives CAWSVQRGRGTGGDQPQHF.

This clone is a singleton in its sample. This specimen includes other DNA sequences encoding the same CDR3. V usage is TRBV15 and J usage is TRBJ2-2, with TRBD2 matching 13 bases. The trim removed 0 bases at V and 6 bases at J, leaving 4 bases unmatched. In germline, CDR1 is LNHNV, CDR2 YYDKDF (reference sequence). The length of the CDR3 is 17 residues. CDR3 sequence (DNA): TGTGCCACCAGCAGAGATTGGGGACTAGCGGGATCCGGGGAGCTGTTTTTT. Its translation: CATSRDWGLAGSGELFF.

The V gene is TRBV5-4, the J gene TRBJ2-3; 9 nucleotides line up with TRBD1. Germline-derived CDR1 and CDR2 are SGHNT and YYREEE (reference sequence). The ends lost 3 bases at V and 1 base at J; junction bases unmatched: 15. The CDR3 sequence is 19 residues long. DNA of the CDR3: TGTGCCAGCAGCTCCCCCGCTTCCGGGACAGGGTATCGCACAGATACGCAGTATTTT. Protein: CASSSPASGTGYRTDTQYF.

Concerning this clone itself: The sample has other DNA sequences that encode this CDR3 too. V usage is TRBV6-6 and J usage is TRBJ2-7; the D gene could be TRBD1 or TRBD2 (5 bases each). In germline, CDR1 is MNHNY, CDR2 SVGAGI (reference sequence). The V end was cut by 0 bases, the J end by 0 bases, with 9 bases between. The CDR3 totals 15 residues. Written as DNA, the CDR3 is TGTGCCAGCAGTTACTCGGGGGAGAGCTCCTACGAGCAGTACTTC. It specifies CASSYSGESSYEQYF.

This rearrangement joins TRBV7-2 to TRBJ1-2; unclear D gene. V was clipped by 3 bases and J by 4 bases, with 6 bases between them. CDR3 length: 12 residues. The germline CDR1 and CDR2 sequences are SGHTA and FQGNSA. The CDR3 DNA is TGTGCCAGCAGCTTCACATCCTATGGCTACACCTTC. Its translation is CASSFTSYGYTF.

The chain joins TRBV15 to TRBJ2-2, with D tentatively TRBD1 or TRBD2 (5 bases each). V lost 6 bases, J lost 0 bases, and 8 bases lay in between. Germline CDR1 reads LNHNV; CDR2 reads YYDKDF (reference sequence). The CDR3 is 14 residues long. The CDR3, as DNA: TGTGCCACCAGGGGGGTTGCGAACACCGGGGAGCTGTTTTTT. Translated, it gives CATRGVANTGELFF.

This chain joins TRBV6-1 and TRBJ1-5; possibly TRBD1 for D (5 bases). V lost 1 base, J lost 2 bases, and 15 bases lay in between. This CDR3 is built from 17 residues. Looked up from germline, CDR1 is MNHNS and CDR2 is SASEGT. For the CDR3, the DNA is TGTGCCAGCAGTGAAGTTGTAGGGGTAAGGCGCAATCAGCCCCAGCATTTT. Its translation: CASSEVVGVRRNQPQHF.

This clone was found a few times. The CDR3 DNA follows: TGCGCCAGCAGCTGGGCCCCGAGTAGCGGGGGGACAGTGACCTACGAGCAGTACTTC. Residues: CASSWAPSSGGTVTYEQYF. The chain recombines TRBV5-1 with TRBJ2-7; 10 bases map to TRBD2. The CDR3 contains 19 residues. V lost 3 bases and J lost 2; bases outside the gene matches: 17. From germline, CDR1 is SGHRS and CDR2 YFSETQ.

The CDR3 coding sequence is TGTGCCAGCAGCTTAGCGCTGGACAGGGGCAACGAGCAGTACTTC. Translated: CASSLALDRGNEQYF. The chain joins TRBV7-2 to TRBJ2-7, with TRBD1 matching over 9 bases. Germline V lookup: CDR1 SGHTA, CDR2 FQGNSA. The CDR3 runs 15 residues. Trimming at V came to 0 bases and at J to 5 bases, leaving 5 bases not matched to a gene.

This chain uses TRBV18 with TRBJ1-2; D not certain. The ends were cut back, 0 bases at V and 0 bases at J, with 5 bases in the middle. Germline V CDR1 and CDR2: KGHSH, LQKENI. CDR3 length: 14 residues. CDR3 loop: CASSPPGANYGYTF. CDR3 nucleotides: TGTGCCAGCTCACCACCCGGGGCTAACTATGGCTACACCTTC.

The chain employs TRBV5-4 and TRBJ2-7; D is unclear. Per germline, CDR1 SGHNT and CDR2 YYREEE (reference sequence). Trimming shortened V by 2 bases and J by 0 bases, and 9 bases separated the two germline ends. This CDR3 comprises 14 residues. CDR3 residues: CASSFVHSSYEQYF. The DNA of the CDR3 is TGTGCCAGCAGCTTCGTACACAGCTCCTACGAGCAGTACTTC.